These T cell receptor beta chains were read from a single sample in a study of shared clonotypes between healthy human individuals. TCRdb's copy holds only in-frame clones and misses some; the assay was immunoSEQ multiplex PCR. This sample has fewer than 600,000 clones, with just over 75% found just once. Sequencing was carried out using PBMCs. These receptor sequences come from a middle-aged woman in good health. Some clones in this sample may be carry-over from other donors' samples. The CDR3 runs from the conserved cysteine through the conserved F or W. D genes are given only for firm matches. Where a row states a size, it is once, few, many or the class of an expanded clone; other rows omit it.

>TRBV28|.|.|TRBJ2-6
TGTGCCAGCAGTGGACGACCGGGACTGGGCAACGTCCTGACTTTC
CASSGRPGLGNVLTF
>TRBV6-5|TRBD1|.|TRBJ2-7
TGTGCCAGCAGTTCCATGGACAGGGGAAATACCTACGAGCAGTACTTC
CASSSMDRGNTYEQYF
>TRBV5-4|TRBD2|few|TRBJ2-3
TGTGCCAGCAGCACGACTAGCGGGGGACGTGGAGATACGCAGTATTTT
CASSTTSGGRGDTQYF
>TRBV29-1|TRBD2|.|TRBJ2-1
TGCAGCGTTGATATTAGCGGGATACCGATCTTC
CSVDISGIPIF
>TRBV28|.|.|TRBJ2-5
TGTGCCAGCAGTTTCACACGGGACCAGTACTTC
CASSFTRDQYF
>TRBV30|.|.|TRBJ2-3
TGTGCCTGGAGTGTGGCGTATAGCACAGATACGCAGTATTTT
CAWSVAYSTDTQYF
>TRBV7-8|.|.|TRBJ1-1
TGTGCCAGCAGCTTGGTGGGGGACACAGGAGCTTTCTTT
CASSLVGDTGAFF
>TRBV28|TRBD1|few|TRBJ1-1
TGTGCCAGCAGTTTGCCCGGGACAGGGGGCGCTTGGAACACTGAAGCTTTCTTT
CASSLPGTGGAWNTEAFF
>TRBV4-1|.|.|TRBJ2-3
TGCGCCAGCAGCCAGGGCGGGTTCCTAGCTTTGAGCACAGATACGCAGTATTTT
CASSQGGFLALSTDTQYF
>TRBV5-1|.|.|TRBJ1-4
TGCGCCAGCAGCCCCGAAAGTACAACTAATGAAAAACTGTTTTTT
CASSPESTTNEKLFF
>TRBV25-1|TRBD1|.|TRBJ2-7
TGTGCCAGCAGTGAATCGGGACAGACTCTTGTCGAGCAGTACTTC
CASSESGQTLVEQYF